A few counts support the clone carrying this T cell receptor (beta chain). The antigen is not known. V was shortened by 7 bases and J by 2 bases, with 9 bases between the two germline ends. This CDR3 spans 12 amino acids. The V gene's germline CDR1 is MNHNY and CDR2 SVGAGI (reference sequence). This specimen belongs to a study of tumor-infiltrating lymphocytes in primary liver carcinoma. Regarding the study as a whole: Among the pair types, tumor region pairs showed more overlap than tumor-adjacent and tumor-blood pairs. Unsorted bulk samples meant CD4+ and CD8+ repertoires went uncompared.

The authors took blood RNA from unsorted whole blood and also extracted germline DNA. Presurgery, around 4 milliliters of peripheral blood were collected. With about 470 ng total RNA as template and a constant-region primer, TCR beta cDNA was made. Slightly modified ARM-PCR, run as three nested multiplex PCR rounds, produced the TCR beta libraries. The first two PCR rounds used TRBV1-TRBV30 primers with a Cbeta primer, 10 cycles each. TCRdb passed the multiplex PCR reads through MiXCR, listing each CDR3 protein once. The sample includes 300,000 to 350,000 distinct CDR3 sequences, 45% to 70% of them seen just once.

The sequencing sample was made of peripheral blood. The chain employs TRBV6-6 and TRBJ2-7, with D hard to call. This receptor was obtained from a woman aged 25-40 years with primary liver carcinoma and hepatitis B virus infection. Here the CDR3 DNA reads TGTGCCAGCAACGACTCGCCCTACGAGCAGTACTTC. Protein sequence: CASNDSPYEQYF.